Given below is one T cell receptor (beta chain) in context. What it binds is unknown. This sample was taken from a study of shared clonotypes between healthy human individuals. General study points: The sampled material consisted only of blood, and tissue repertoires are likely to differ. The sharing of approximately 5.1% of naive CD4 clonotypes was seen across a handful of donors.

The CDR3 is 13 residues long. The germline V gene encodes CDR1 MNHNS and CDR2 SASEGT. The V end lost 7 bases, the J end lost 4 bases, and 14 bases lay between the germline ends. Using immunoSEQ multiplex PCR, the repertoire was profiled, and TCRdb retains in-frame clones only, with some absent. Of approximately 1.5 million clones in the sample, roughly 98.5% are singletons; the top ten hold over 0.3%. The clonotype originates from a young man in good health. The sequenced sample consisted of naive CD4+ T cells sorted from blood. The sample's subset: CD45RA+ positively selected. The chain carries TRBV6-1 and TRBJ2-7; perhaps TRBD1 as D (6 bases). This CDR3 is CASITGTGYEQYF. DNA for the CDR3: TGTGCCAGCATTACAGGGACCGGTTACGAGCAGTACTTC.